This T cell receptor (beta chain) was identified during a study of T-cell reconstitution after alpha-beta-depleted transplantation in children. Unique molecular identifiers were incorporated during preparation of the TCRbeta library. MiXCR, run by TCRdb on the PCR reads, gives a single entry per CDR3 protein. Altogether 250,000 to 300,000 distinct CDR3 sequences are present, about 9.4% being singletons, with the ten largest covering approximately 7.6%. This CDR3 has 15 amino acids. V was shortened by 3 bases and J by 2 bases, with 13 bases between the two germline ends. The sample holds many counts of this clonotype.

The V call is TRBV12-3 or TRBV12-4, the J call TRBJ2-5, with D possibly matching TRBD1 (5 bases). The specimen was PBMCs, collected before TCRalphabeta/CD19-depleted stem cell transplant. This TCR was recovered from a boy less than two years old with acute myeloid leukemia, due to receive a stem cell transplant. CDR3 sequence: CASSLGPLDQETQYF. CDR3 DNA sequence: TGTGCCAGCAGTTTGGGGCCCTTAGATCAAGAGACCCAGTACTTC.